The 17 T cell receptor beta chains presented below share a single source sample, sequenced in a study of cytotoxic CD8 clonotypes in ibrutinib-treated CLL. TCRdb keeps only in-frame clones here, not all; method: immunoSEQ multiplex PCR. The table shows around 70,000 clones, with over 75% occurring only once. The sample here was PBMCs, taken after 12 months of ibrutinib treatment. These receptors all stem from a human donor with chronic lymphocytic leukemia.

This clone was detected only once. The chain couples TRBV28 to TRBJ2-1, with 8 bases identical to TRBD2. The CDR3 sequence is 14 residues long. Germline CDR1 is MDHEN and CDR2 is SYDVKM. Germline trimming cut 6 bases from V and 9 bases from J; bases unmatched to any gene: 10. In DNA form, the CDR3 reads TGTGCCAGCAGGACTAGCGTCGACTTAGGTGAGCAGTTCTTC. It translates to CASRTSVDLGEQFF.

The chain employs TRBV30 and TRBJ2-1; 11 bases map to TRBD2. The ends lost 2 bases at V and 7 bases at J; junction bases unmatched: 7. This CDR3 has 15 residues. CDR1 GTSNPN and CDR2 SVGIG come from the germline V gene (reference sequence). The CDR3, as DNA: TGTGCCTGGAGTAAGGGACTAGCGGAAAAGAATGAGCAGTTCTTC. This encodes CAWSKGLAEKNEQFF. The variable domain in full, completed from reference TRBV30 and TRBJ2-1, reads SQTIHQWPATLVQPVGSPLSLECTVEGTSNPNLYWYRQAAGRGLQLLFYSVGIGQISSEVPQNLSASRPQDRQFILSSKKLLLSDSGFYLCAWSKGLAEKNEQFFGPGTRLTVL.

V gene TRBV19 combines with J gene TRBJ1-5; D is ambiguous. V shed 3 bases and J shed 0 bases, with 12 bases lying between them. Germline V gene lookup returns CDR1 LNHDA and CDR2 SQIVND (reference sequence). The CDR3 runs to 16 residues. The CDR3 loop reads CASSIVGRHSNQPQHF. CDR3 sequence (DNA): TGTGCCAGTAGTATCGTGGGCAGGCATAGCAATCAGCCCCAGCATTTT.

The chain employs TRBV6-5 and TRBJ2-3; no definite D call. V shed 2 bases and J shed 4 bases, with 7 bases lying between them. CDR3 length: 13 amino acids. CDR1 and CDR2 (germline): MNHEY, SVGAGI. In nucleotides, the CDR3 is TGTGCCAGCAGTTACCAGGCTTCAGATACGCAGTATTTT. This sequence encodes CASSYQASDTQYF.

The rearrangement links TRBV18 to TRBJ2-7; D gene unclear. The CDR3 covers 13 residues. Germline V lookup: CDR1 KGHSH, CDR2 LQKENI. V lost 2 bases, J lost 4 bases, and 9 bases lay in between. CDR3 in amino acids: CASSPTTVYEQYF. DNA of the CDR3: TGTGCCAGCTCACCAACAACAGTTTACGAGCAGTACTTC.

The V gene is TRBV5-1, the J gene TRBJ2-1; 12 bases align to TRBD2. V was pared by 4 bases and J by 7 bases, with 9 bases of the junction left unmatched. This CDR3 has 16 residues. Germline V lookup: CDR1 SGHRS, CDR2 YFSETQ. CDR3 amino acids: CASSTRLAGERNEQFF. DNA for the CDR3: TGCGCCAGCAGCACTCGACTAGCGGGGGAGAGGAATGAGCAGTTCTTC.

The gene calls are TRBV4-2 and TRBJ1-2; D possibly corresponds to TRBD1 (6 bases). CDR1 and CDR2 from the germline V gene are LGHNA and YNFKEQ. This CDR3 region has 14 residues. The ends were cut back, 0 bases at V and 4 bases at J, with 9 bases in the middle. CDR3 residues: CASSQDRGLYGYTF. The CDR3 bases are TGTGCCAGCAGCCAAGACAGGGGACTCTATGGCTACACCTTC.

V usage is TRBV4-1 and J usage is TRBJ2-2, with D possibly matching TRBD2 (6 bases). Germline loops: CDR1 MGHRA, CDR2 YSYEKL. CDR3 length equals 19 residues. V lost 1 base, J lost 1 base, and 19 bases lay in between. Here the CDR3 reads CASSQAYLLAVKNTGELFF. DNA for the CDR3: TGCGCCAGCAGCCAAGCGTATCTTTTAGCGGTTAAGAACACCGGGGAGCTGTTTTTT.

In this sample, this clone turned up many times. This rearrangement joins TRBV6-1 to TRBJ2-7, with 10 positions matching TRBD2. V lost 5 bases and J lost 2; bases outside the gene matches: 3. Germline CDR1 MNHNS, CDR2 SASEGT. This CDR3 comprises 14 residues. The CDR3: CASSLAGETYEQYF. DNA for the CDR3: TGTGCCAGCAGTCTAGCGGGGGAGACCTACGAGCAGTACTTC.

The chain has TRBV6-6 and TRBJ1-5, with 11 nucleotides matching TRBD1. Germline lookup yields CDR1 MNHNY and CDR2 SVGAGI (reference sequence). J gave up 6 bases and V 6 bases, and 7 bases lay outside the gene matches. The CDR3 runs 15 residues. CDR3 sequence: CASRLGQGGGQPQHF. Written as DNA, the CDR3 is TGTGCCAGCAGATTGGGACAGGGGGGGGGTCAGCCCCAGCATTTT.

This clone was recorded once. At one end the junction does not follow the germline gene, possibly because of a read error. CDR3 DNA: TGTGCCAGCAGATACTGGGAGGGCATGAACACTGAAGCTTTCTTT. This gives the protein CASRYWEGMNTEAFF. The chain employs TRBV6-5 and TRBJ1-1; the D is unclear. This CDR3 contains 15 residues. The germline gives CDR1 MNHEY, CDR2 SVGAGI.

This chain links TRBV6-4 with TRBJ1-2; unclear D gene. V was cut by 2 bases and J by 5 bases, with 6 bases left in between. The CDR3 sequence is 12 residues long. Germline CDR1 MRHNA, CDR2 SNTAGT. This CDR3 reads CASSDMGYGYTF. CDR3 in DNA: TGTGCCAGCAGTGACATGGGTTATGGCTACACCTTC.

Here the CDR3 DNA reads TGCGCCAGCAGCCCCACTACTAGCGGGAGCGTCTCAGATACGCAGTATTTT. It is translated as CASSPTTSGSVSDTQYF. The gene calls are TRBV5-1 and TRBJ2-3, with 11 bases identical to TRBD2. V shed 4 bases, J shed 4 bases, and the junction held 11 bases outside the gene matches. CDR1 SGHRS and CDR2 YFSETQ come from the germline V gene. CDR3 length equals 17 residues.

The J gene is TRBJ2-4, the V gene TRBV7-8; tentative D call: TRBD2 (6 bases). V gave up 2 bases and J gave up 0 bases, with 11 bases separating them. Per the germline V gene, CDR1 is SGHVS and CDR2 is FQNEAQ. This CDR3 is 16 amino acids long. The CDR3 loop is CASSLWGEGAKNIQYF. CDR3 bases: TGTGCCAGCAGCTTATGGGGGGAAGGAGCCAAAAACATTCAGTACTTC.

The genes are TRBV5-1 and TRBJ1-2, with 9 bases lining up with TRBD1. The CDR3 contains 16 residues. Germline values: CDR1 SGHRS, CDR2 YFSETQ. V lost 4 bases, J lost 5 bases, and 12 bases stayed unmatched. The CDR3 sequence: CASSVRDRVVEYGYTF. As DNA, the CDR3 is TGCGCCAGCAGCGTCCGGGACAGGGTCGTAGAATATGGCTACACCTTC.

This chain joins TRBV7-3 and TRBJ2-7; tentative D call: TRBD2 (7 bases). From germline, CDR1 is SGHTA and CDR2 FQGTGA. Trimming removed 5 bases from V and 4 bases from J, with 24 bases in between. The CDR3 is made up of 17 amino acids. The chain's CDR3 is CASSPKANREGLYEQYF. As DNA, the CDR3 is TGTGCCAGCAGCCCAAAAGCTAACAGGGAGGGCCTTTACGAGCAGTACTTC. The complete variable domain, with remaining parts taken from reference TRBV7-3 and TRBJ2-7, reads GAGVSQTPSNKVTEKGKYVELRCDPISGHTALYWYRQSLGQGPEFLIYFQGTGAADDSGLPNDRFFAVRPEGSVSTLKIQRTERGDSAVYLCASSPKANREGLYEQYFGPGTRLTVT.

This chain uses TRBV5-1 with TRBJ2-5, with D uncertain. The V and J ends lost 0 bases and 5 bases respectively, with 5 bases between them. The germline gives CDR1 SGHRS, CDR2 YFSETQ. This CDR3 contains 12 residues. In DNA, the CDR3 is TGCGCCAGCAGCTTGGATGCCGAGACCCAGTACTTC. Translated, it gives CASSLDAETQYF.